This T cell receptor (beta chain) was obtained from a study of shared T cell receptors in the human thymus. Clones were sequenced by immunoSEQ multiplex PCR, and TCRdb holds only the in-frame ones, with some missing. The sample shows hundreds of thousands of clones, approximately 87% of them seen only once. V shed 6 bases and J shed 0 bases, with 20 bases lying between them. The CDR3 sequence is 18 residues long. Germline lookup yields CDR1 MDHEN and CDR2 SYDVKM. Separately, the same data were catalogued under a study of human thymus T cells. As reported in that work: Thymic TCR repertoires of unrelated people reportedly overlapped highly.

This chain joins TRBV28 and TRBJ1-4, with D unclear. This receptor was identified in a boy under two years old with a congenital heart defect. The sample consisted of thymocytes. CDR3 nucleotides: TGTGCCAGCAGCCGTTTCTACGCCGTCATTGCAACTAATGAAAAACTGTTTTTT. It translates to CASSRFYAVIATNEKLFF.